Listed below are T cell receptor beta chains from one sample, sequenced in a study of response to subunit inactivated influenza vaccine. TCRdb passed the RT-PCR reads through MiXCR, listing each CDR3 protein once. The sample has just under 550,000 distinct CDR3 sequences, 20% to 25% seen once; the top ten hold 2.5% to 3.5%. These data are also associated with another study on T cells expressing NK-cell markers.

Sequencing was performed on CD4+ T cells sorted from PBMCs, taken less than 13 days after vaccination. The receptors come from a man over 45 who received an inactivated influenza vaccine. Each CDR3 is given with its conserved first and last residue. The D gene is left open where the match is weak. The size of a clone is reported for some rows only, either as once, few or many, or as a class for expanded clones.

clone size,D gene,J gene,V gene,CDR3 DNA,CDR3 protein
few,TRBD1,TRBJ2-7,TRBV5-4,TGTGCCAGCAGAGAGGGACAGGGTCTCGACGAGCAGTACTTC,CASREGQGLDEQYF
few,-,TRBJ2-1,TRBV7-6,TGTGCCAGCAGCGACATCGGGACACCATCAACCTTC,CASSDIGTPSTF
few,TRBD1,TRBJ2-4,TRBV5-1,TGCGCCAGCAGCTTGGGGGACAGCGGAACCACCAACAATAACAAACGGGGAAACATTCAGTACTTC,CASSLGDSGTTNNNKRGNIQYF
-,-,TRBJ1-2,TRBV4-3,TGCGCCAGCAGTCGTTTGAGTCAACCTTCAAATTATGGCTACACCTTC,CASSRLSQPSNYGYTF
-,-,TRBJ2-7,TRBV3-1,TGTGCCAGCAGCCAAGGAACTATCGCCGAGCAGTACTTC,CASSQGTIAEQYF
-,-,TRBJ1-2,TRBV12-3/TRBV12-4,TGTGCCAGCAGTCCTTACAGCCGGGGGGATGGCTACACCTTC,CASSPYSRGDGYTF
-,-,TRBJ2-2,TRBV7-2,TGTGCCAGCAGCTTAACACTCGGGGCTAACACCGGGGAGCTGTTTTTT,CASSLTLGANTGELFF
-,-,TRBJ1-4,TRBV2,TGTGCCAGCAGCGTCCGTGCGGTCCAGAATAATGAAAAACTGTTTTTT,CASSVRAVQNNEKLFF
many,-,TRBJ2-5,TRBV20-1,TGCAGTGCTAGTAGAGGGCAGAGTTTTGAGACCCAGTACTTC,CSASRGQSFETQYF
-,-,TRBJ1-5,TRBV7-2,TGTGCCAGCAGCTTATCCGTTCAGGGGAGGGGCAATCAGCCCCAGCATTTT,CASSLSVQGRGNQPQHF
-,-,TRBJ1-6,TRBV20-1,TGCAGTGCTAGAGTGCAGGGAATTAATTCACCCCTCCACTTT,CSARVQGINSPLHF
-,-,TRBJ2-7,TRBV29-1,TGCAGCGTTGTGGGGGGCCCGGGTGAGCAGTACTTC,CSVVGGPGEQYF
few,TRBD1,TRBJ1-6,TRBV6-5,TGTGCCAGCAGTTCAACAGGGGTTAATTCACCCCTCCACTTT,CASSSTGVNSPLHF
-,-,TRBJ2-2,TRBV6-1,TGTGCCAGCATTGCGATTAGGTTCTCGGACCCCAACACCGGGGAGCTGTTTTTT,CASIAIRFSDPNTGELFF
-,-,TRBJ2-5,TRBV5-4,TGTGCCAGCAGCTTCGAAGGGGAAGGGACCCAGTACTTC,CASSFEGEGTQYF
-,-,TRBJ2-2,TRBV6-5,TGTGCCAGCGGTCTACCCCCGGGCTTCAACACCGGGGAGCTGTTTTTT,CASGLPPGFNTGELFF
-,TRBD2,TRBJ2-3,TRBV5-1,TGCGCCAGCAGCTTGGTGGCGGGGGACGCAGATACGCAGTATTTT,CASSLVAGDADTQYF
-,-,TRBJ2-1,TRBV9,TGTGCCAGCAGCGTAGGGGGCCGGGACACTCACAATGAGCAGTTCTTC,CASSVGGRDTHNEQFF
-,-,TRBJ1-5,TRBV3-1,TGTGCCAGCAGCCAAAACGATCAGCCCCAGCATTTT,CASSQNDQPQHF
-,-,TRBJ2-1,TRBV7-2,TGTGCCAGCAACCCTAGTCGAACCAATGAGCAGTTCTTC,CASNPSRTNEQFF
-,TRBD1,TRBJ1-4,TRBV7-9,TGTGCCAGCAGCCCAACAGGGGCAACTAATGAAAAACTGTTTTTT,CASSPTGATNEKLFF
-,TRBD2,TRBJ2-5,TRBV20-1,TGCAGTGCCAGGGAGGGTAGAGAGACCCAGTACTTC,CSAREGRETQYF
-,TRBD2,TRBJ2-3,TRBV18,TGTGCCAGCTCACCAGGAGCGGGGAAAGCGGGAGAAGGTACGCAGTATTTT,CASSPGAGKAGEGTQYF
-,TRBD1,TRBJ1-1,TRBV9,TGTGCCAGCAGCGGGGACAGGGGGCGAACTGAAGCTTTCTTT,CASSGDRGRTEAFF
few,TRBD2,TRBJ2-1,TRBV5-1,TGCGCCAGCAGCTCCAGACTAGCGGGGGGGCTTGGTACATTTATCCATGAGCAGTTCTTC,CASSSRLAGGLGTFIHEQFF
-,TRBD2,TRBJ2-1,TRBV12-3/TRBV12-4,TGTGCCAGCAGGGGACTAGCGGGAGAACCCTACAATGAGCAGTTCTTC,CASRGLAGEPYNEQFF
few,-,TRBJ2-3,TRBV24-1,TGTGCCACCAGTGATCCCCCAGCCGATACGCAGTATTTT,CATSDPPADTQYF
-,TRBD1,TRBJ2-7,TRBV3-1,TGTGCCAGCAGCCGTTACAGGGGCCCCTACGAGCAGTACTTC,CASSRYRGPYEQYF
-,-,TRBJ1-1,TRBV10-3,TGTGCCACACGTTCGGTCGGGAACACTGAAGCTTTCTTT,CATRSVGNTEAFF
many,-,TRBJ1-2,TRBV5-1,TGCGCCAGCAGCGGGCAGGGAGATCTACATGGCTACACCTTC,CASSGQGDLHGYTF
many,-,TRBJ2-1,TRBV6-1,TGTGCCAGCAACCAAAGTCCTACTTCCTACAATGAGCAGTTCTTC,CASNQSPTSYNEQFF
few,-,TRBJ1-5,TRBV3-1,TGTGCCAGCAGCCAAGAGACCAGCAATCAGCCCCAGCATTTT,CASSQETSNQPQHF
few,TRBD2,TRBJ2-3,TRBV5-1,TGCGCCAGCAGCTTGGGATTAGCGGGAATAGCAGATACGCAGTATTTT,CASSLGLAGIADTQYF
-,-,TRBJ2-1,TRBV6-5,TGTGCCAGCAGTTTGTGGGATCGGAACAATGAGCAGTTCTTC,CASSLWDRNNEQFF
-,TRBD1,TRBJ1-2,TRBV20-1,TGCAGTGCTAGAGTATGGGACAGATTTTACTATGGCTACACCTTC,CSARVWDRFYYGYTF
few,TRBD1,TRBJ1-1,TRBV5-1,TGCGCCAGCAGCTTGAGGGGAACAGGGGGCGAAGCTTTCTTT,CASSLRGTGGEAFF
few,TRBD1,TRBJ2-1,TRBV5-1,TGCGCCAGCAGCCCCCAGGTAGGGGGCGAGGGTGAGCAGTTCTTC,CASSPQVGGEGEQFF
many,TRBD2,TRBJ2-5,TRBV3-1,TGTGCCAGCAGCCAAGGGTGGGCTAGCGGGAGAGGAGAGACCCAGTACTTC,CASSQGWASGRGETQYF
-,TRBD1,TRBJ2-2,TRBV6-2/TRBV6-3,TGTGCCAGCAGAATTAACAGGGGGACCGGGGAGCTGTTTTTT,CASRINRGTGELFF
few,TRBD2,TRBJ2-3,TRBV4-2,TGTGCCAGCAGCCAAGTTTCTCGAGCGGGAGCAACAGATACGCAGTATTTT,CASSQVSRAGATDTQYF
-,TRBD1,TRBJ1-1,TRBV11-1,TGTGCCAGCAGCCCCACCGACAGGGAGACTGAAGCTTTCTTT,CASSPTDRETEAFF
-,TRBD1,TRBJ1-2,TRBV29-1,TGCAGCGTACAAACCCCCGGGACAGGGGGCTATGGCTACACCTTC,CSVQTPGTGGYGYTF
few,-,TRBJ2-1,TRBV20-1,TGCAGTGCCAACCACCGGGGCCTCCCGGAGCAGTTCTTC,CSANHRGLPEQFF
few,-,TRBJ2-3,TRBV10-1,TGCGCCAGCAGTGAGTCGATTTCGTATACGCAGTATTTT,CASSESISYTQYF
-,TRBD1,TRBJ2-7,TRBV18,TGTGCCAGCTCACCACCGGGGACAGGGGGGTCGTACGAGCAGTACTTC,CASSPPGTGGSYEQYF
many,-,TRBJ2-1,TRBV4-2,TGTGCCAGCAGCCAAGATCGGCAGTATGAGCAGTTCTTC,CASSQDRQYEQFF
few,TRBD2,TRBJ2-7,TRBV29-1,TGCAGCGTTGTAACTAGCGGAGCGAACGAGCAGTACTTC,CSVVTSGANEQYF
-,TRBD2,TRBJ2-7,TRBV10-2,TGCGCCAGCGGGATAGCGGGACCCTACGAGCAGTACTTC,CASGIAGPYEQYF
-,TRBD2,TRBJ2-1,TRBV11-2,TGTGCCAGCAGCTCTCTAGCGGGGGGGCCGGTAAATGAGCAGTTCTTC,CASSSLAGGPVNEQFF
-,TRBD1,TRBJ1-5,TRBV10-3,TGTGCCATCAGTGAGCCGGGACAGGGGAGCAATCAGCCCCAGCATTTT,CAISEPGQGSNQPQHF